The source of this TCR beta chain is a study of T cells in Graves' hyperthyroidism and ophthalmopathy. The ends were cut back, 4 bases at V and 2 bases at J, with 5 bases in the middle. In germline, CDR1 is LNHDA, CDR2 SQIVND (reference sequence). The CDR3 consists of 12 residues. Regions amplified from RNA transcripts were the TCR beta CDR3 regions. HTBI primers drove first-round RT-PCR of the TCR CDR3. In TCRdb, the multiplex PCR reads were re-called with MiXCR into one record per CDR3 protein. There are around 250,000 distinct CDR3 sequences in the sample; around 15% occur only once, and under 35% lies in the top ten. Notes on the study in general: The model's output predicted ophthalmopathy at a median of approximately 6.5 months prior to onset. Using 13 V-J features, a model discriminated ophthalmopathy from stable hyperthyroidism.

To note about this clonotype: Its antigen is currently unknown.

The material sequenced was blood. This receptor was identified in a woman younger than 30 with Graves' ophthalmopathy. The chain recombines TRBV19 with TRBJ1-1; no reliable D call. DNA of the CDR3: TGTGCCAGTAGTAGATTTAACACTGAAGCTTTCTTT. Protein product: CASSRFNTEAFF. The variable domain in full, completed from reference TRBV19 and TRBJ1-1, reads DGGITQSPKYLFRKEGQNVTLSCEQNLNHDAMYWYRQDPGQGLRLIYYSQIVNDFQKGDIAEGYSVSREKKESFPLTVTSAQKNPTAFYLCASSRFNTEAFFGQGTRLTVV.